The next 7 T cell receptor beta chains were all read from a single sample in a study of OX40 agonist ivuxolimab in advanced cancers. TCRdb's copy holds only in-frame clones and misses some; the assay was immunoSEQ multiplex PCR. Among approximately 90,000 clones, under 95% were seen once, and the ten largest hold approximately 8.4%. The sequenced sample was CD4+ or CD8+ T cells sorted from blood, obtained in a trial of the OX40 agonist ivuxolimab. These receptors were obtained from an adult with an advanced solid tumor such as melanoma, head and neck, liver or kidney cancer.

This rearrangement joins TRBV5-6 to TRBJ1-6, with a tentative D call TRBD1 (5 bases). Per the germline V gene, CDR1 is SGHDT and CDR2 is YYEEEE. The ends were cut back, 4 bases at V and 7 bases at J, with 15 bases in the middle. CDR3 size: 15 residues. DNA for the CDR3: TGTGCCAGCAGCACCACTGGGACGAGAAATTCACCCCTCCACTTT. Translation gives CASSTTGTRNSPLHF.

V gene TRBV4-1 combines with J gene TRBJ2-7; TRBD1 matches at 10 bases. The germline gives CDR1 MGHRA, CDR2 YSYEKL. The CDR3 runs 15 residues. Trimming removed 4 bases from V and 9 bases from J; junction bases left unmatched: 12. The CDR3 reads CASSRTTGGEAWQYF. CDR3 nucleotide sequence: TGCGCCAGCAGCCGAACGACAGGGGGCGAAGCCTGGCAGTACTTC.

This clone turned up a few times. The gene calls are TRBV5-8 and TRBJ1-5; D uncertain. CDR1 is SGHTS, CDR2 YDEGEE, per germline. The CDR3 sequence is 11 residues long. Trimming took 4 bases from V and 9 from J, leaving 8 bases between them. The CDR3 spells CASSLLRPQHF. The CDR3 bases are TGTGCCAGCAGCCTCCTCCGGCCCCAGCATTTT. The full variable domain, with the rest looked up from reference TRBV5-8 and TRBJ1-5, is EAGVTQSPTHLIKTRGQQATLRCSPISGHTSVYWYQQALGLGLQFLLWYDEGEERNRGNFPPRFSGRQFPNYSSELNVNALELEDSALYLCASSLLRPQHFGDGTRLSIL.

Points on this clone: The junction and the germline gene differ at one end; a read error may be behind it. The genes are TRBV7-7 and TRBJ2-2; no reliable D call. In germline, CDR1 is SSHAT, CDR2 FNYEAQ (reference sequence). The CDR3 is 14 residues long. The CDR3 spells CASRPDGYTGELFF. The DNA of the CDR3 is TGTGCTAGCAGACCGGACGGCTACACCGGGGAGCTGTTTTTT.

V usage is TRBV11-3 and J usage is TRBJ1-3; 10 bases line up with TRBD1. The CDR3 runs 16 residues. The V gene's germline CDR1 is SGHNT and CDR2 YENEEA. J lost 0 bases, V lost 5 bases, and 4 bases had no gene match. The CDR3 reads CASSPRDRGSGNTIYF. The CDR3 region has the DNA TGTGCCAGCAGCCCGAGGGACAGGGGCTCTGGAAACACCATATATTTT.

The chain recombines TRBV28 with TRBJ2-3, with TRBD2 as a possible D gene (5 bases). V dropped 8 bases and J dropped 2 bases, with 11 bases sitting between them. The CDR3 runs 13 residues. From germline, CDR1 is MDHEN and CDR2 SYDVKM. The CDR3 region has the DNA TGTGCCAGCGAGGCGGGTGACACAGATACGCAGTATTTT. Translated: CASEAGDTDTQYF.

The V call is TRBV7-9, the J call TRBJ1-1; D possibly corresponds to TRBD1 (6 bases). Germline CDR1 SEHNR, CDR2 FQNEAQ (reference sequence). V was clipped by 3 bases and J by 0 bases, with 11 bases between them. The CDR3 runs 15 residues. The CDR3 DNA reads as TGTGCCAGCAGCTTGGGGGGCGTCATGAACACTGAAGCTTTCTTT. Translating gives CASSLGGVMNTEAFF.